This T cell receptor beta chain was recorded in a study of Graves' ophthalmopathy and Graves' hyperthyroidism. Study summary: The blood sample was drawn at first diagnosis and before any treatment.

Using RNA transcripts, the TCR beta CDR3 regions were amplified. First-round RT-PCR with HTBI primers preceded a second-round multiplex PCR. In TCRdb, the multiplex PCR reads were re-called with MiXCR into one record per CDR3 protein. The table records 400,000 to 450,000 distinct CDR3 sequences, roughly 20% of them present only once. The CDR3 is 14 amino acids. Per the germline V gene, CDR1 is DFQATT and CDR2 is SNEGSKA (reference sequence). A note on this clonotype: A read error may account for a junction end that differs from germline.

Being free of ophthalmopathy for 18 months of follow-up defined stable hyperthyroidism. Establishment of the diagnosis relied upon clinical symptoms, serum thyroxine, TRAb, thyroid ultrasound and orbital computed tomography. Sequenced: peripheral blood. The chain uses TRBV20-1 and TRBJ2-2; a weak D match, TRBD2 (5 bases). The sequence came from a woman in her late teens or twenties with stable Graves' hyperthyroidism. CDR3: CSSSSGGNTGELFF. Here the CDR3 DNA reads TGCAGTTCTAGCTCCGGTGGGAACACCGGGGAGCTGTTTTTT.